The 17 T cell receptor beta chains below were found in one sample sequenced in a study of T-cell reconstitution after alpha-beta-depleted transplantation in children. TCRbeta library construction was performed incorporating unique molecular identifiers. TCRdb re-analysed the PCR reads in MiXCR, keeping a single row per CDR3 protein. The sample includes hundreds of thousands of distinct CDR3 sequences, about 15% of them seen just once. This sample comprised PBMCs, mostly from graft donor cells, obtained 360 days after TCRalphabeta/CD19-depleted stem cell transplant. The receptors originated from a male patient between 2 and 9 years old who had a stem cell transplant for acute lymphoblastic leukemia, so the T cells may come from the graft donor.

This rearrangement joins TRBV11-2 to TRBJ2-3; D call uncertain. The CDR3 sequence is 14 residues long. V was clipped by 3 bases and J by 4 bases, with 11 bases between them. The germline V gene has CDR1 SGHAT and CDR2 FQNNGV. The CDR3 protein is CASSFGSLADTQYF. In DNA form, the CDR3 reads TGTGCCAGCAGCTTCGGCAGTCTTGCAGATACGCAGTATTTT.

The rearrangement links TRBV18 to TRBJ1-1; D is ambiguous. Germline V gives CDR1 KGHSH, CDR2 LQKENI. The V gene lost 6 bases and the J gene lost 1 base, with 12 bases spanning the gap. This CDR3 has 14 residues. CDR3 bases: TGTGCCAGCTCCGTACCTCTGACGAACACTGAAGCTTTCTTT. Translating gives CASSVPLTNTEAFF.

In its sample, this clonotype was seen a few times. The CDR3 protein is CASSPGLAFFETQYF. As DNA, the CDR3 is TGTGCCAGCAGCCCAGGACTAGCGTTTTTTGAGACCCAGTACTTC. This chain links TRBV5-6 with TRBJ2-5; TRBD2 agrees at 9 bases. The J segment lost 5 bases and the V segment lost 4 bases, leaving 9 bases of the junction unmatched. The germline V gene has CDR1 SGHDT and CDR2 YYEEEE. The CDR3 is 15 residues long.

This clonotype was seen more than once but under ten times. The rearrangement joins TRBV9 to TRBJ2-5; D may be TRBD2 (5 bases). Germline V CDR1 and CDR2: SGDLS, YYNGEE. The V end lost 1 base, the J end lost 5 bases, and 9 bases lay between the germline ends. CDR3 length equals 13 residues. CDR3: CASSVRGWETQYF. The DNA for the CDR3 is TGTGCCAGCAGCGTACGGGGTTGGGAGACCCAGTACTTC.

This clonotype has just a few counts. The chain employs TRBV4-1 and TRBJ2-5, with D possibly TRBD2 on 6 matching bases. Trimming took 0 bases from V and 4 from J, leaving 21 bases between them. The germline V gene encodes CDR1 MGHRA and CDR2 YSYEKL. CDR3 size: 18 residues. CDR3 in amino acids: CASSQDPPRPGRGETQYF. CDR3 nucleotide sequence: TGCGCCAGCAGCCAAGACCCCCCGAGACCAGGGCGGGGAGAGACCCAGTACTTC.

In its sample, this clonotype ranks as medium-sized. The chain uses TRBV4-2 and TRBJ2-7; 9 bases fit TRBD2. J gave up 1 base and V 0 bases, and 4 bases lay outside the gene matches. Germline V gives CDR1 LGHNA, CDR2 YNFKEQ. The CDR3 has 16 residues. CDR3 nucleotide sequence: TGTGCCAGCAGCCAAGATATAGCGGGAGCGTCCTACGAGCAGTACTTC. Translating it yields CASSQDIAGASYEQYF.

This clonotype turned up a few times. This chain links TRBV2 with TRBJ2-7; a possible D gene is TRBD2 (6 bases). The V and J ends lost 8 bases and 3 bases respectively, with 26 bases between them. This CDR3 spans 17 amino acids. CDR1 and CDR2 from the germline V gene are SNHLY and FYNNEI. As DNA, the CDR3 is TGTGCCAGCCCCCCGGACATAGTATCAGCGGGTCACTACGAGCAGTACTTC. It specifies CASPPDIVSAGHYEQYF.

The genes are TRBV24-1 and TRBJ1-2; D is unclear. Germline-derived CDR1 and CDR2 are KGHDR and SFDVKD. The CDR3 length is 12 residues. The ends were cut back, 10 bases at V and 0 bases at J, with 8 bases in the middle. CDR3 loop: CATGFANYGYTF. CDR3 sequence (DNA): TGTGCCACGGGTTTCGCTAACTATGGCTACACCTTC.

CDR3 sequence reads: CATSSCGGDSNTGELFF. For the CDR3, the DNA is TGTGCCACCAGCAGTTGTGGGGGGGACTCGAACACCGGGGAGCTGTTTTTT. The rearrangement joins TRBV15 to TRBJ2-2; 7 positions match TRBD2. CDR3 length: 17 residues. J lost 0 bases, V lost 3 bases, and 7 bases had no gene match. Looked up from germline, CDR1 is LNHNV and CDR2 is YYDKDF (reference sequence). The variable domain in full, completed from reference TRBV15 and TRBJ2-2, reads DAMVIQNPRYQVTQFGKPVTLSCSQTLNHNVMYWYQQKSSQAPKLLFHYYDKDFNNEADTPDNFQSRRPNTSFCFLDIRSPGLGDTAMYLCATSSCGGDSNTGELFFGEGSRLTVL.

This clonotype was detected only a few times. The chain has TRBV3-1 and TRBJ1-1, with a tentative D call TRBD1 (5 bases). Germline CDR1 is LGHDT and CDR2 is YNNKEL (reference sequence). With 2 bases removed from V and 6 bases from J, the gap between germline ends came to 19 bases. The CDR3 has 16 amino acids. CDR3 sequence reads: CASSQWPKHRGAEAFF. The CDR3 region has the DNA TGTGCCAGCAGCCAATGGCCCAAGCATCGGGGGGCTGAAGCTTTCTTT.

The chain employs TRBV29-1 and TRBJ2-2; D perhaps matches TRBD1 (6 bases). Germline CDR1 and CDR2: SQVTM and ANQGSEA. The CDR3 has 15 residues. Deletions cut 6 bases from V and 0 bases from J, with 14 bases between. CDR3 sequence reads: CSVTEGDSNTGELFF. The CDR3 coding sequence is TGCAGCGTAACCGAGGGGGATTCGAACACCGGGGAGCTGTTTTTT.

This CDR3 reads CSANPLAGGRTDTQYF. Here the CDR3 DNA reads TGCAGTGCTAACCCCCTCGCGGGGGGTCGCACAGATACGCAGTATTTT. This chain uses TRBV20-1 with TRBJ2-3; TRBD2 matches 8 bases. From germline, CDR1 is DFQATT and CDR2 SNEGSKA (reference sequence). V gave up 4 bases and J gave up 1 base; unmatched junction bases: 10. The CDR3 length is 16 residues.

This clonotype was seen a few times. V is TRBV5-1 and J is TRBJ2-1; 10 bases fit TRBD2. Germline trimming cut 1 base from V and 5 bases from J; bases unmatched to any gene: 3. In germline, CDR1 is SGHRS, CDR2 YFSETQ. The CDR3 is made up of 15 amino acids. Here the CDR3 DNA reads TGCGCCAGCAGCTTGCCACTAGCGGGGAACAATGAGCAGTTCTTC. Protein product: CASSLPLAGNNEQFF.

The V gene is TRBV7-2, the J gene TRBJ2-1; a possible D gene is TRBD1 (5 bases). Trimming shortened V by 2 bases and J by 6 bases, and 11 bases separated the two germline ends. The CDR3 is 14 residues long. Germline V gene data show CDR1 as SGHTA and CDR2 as FQGNSA. In DNA form, the CDR3 reads TGTGCCAGCAGCTTACCAGGGTATAGCAATGAGCAGTTCTTC. This sequence encodes CASSLPGYSNEQFF. Full variable domain (remainder filled in from reference TRBV7-2 and TRBJ2-1): GAGVSQSPSNKVTEKGKDVELRCDPISGHTALYWYRQSLGQGLEFLIYFQGNSAPDKSGLPSDRFSAERTGGSVSTLTIQRTQQEDSAVYLCASSLPGYSNEQFFGPGTRLTVL.

This clonotype has more than one count but fewer than ten. V is TRBV5-1 and J is TRBJ1-1; unclear D gene. In germline, CDR1 is SGHRS, CDR2 YFSETQ. This CDR3 has 12 amino acids. V lost 7 bases, J lost 2 bases, and 9 bases lay in between. CDR3 sequence reads: CASVGQNTEAFF. The CDR3 DNA reads TGCGCCAGCGTAGGTCAAAACACTGAAGCTTTCTTT.

This clonotype was found many times. The rearrangement joins TRBV29-1 to TRBJ1-2, with a possible D match to TRBD1 (5 bases). Trimming removed 0 bases from V and 3 bases from J, with 14 bases in between. CDR1 and CDR2 (germline): SQVTM, ANQGSEA. The CDR3 length is 15 residues. The CDR3 loop reads CSVEDRRQGHYGYTF. The CDR3 bases are TGCAGCGTTGAAGATCGTCGGCAGGGCCACTATGGCTACACCTTC.

This clonotype was counted between two and nine times. The chain carries TRBV7-8 and TRBJ2-3; D might be TRBD2 (6 bases). V was clipped by 0 bases and J by 2 bases, with 9 bases between them. The CDR3 length is 15 residues. CDR1 is SGHVS and CDR2 is FQNEAQ in the germline V gene. CDR3: CASSLAGGNTDTQYF. DNA of the CDR3: TGTGCCAGCAGCTTAGCCGGGGGAAACACAGATACGCAGTATTTT.